The clone carrying this T cell receptor (beta chain) showed up just once. This entry comes from a study of blood T cell repertoires in COVID-19. Per the original data handling: Estimates of nucleated cell counts were drawn from the amplification of reference gene primers. Assay: immunoSEQ multiplex PCR; the TCRdb copy retains only in-frame clones and omits some. D and trimming were read from the DNA, whereas the V and J calls and clone size are those reported in that table. The sample lists about 180,000 clones, about 86% occurring once. With 6 bases removed from V and 5 bases from J, the gap between germline ends came to 16 bases. The germline V gene has CDR1 MNHEY and CDR2 SVGEGT. The CDR3 covers 15 residues.

The sequence was obtained from a man in his fifties or sixties with active or convalescent COVID-19. The chain combines TRBV6-2 or TRBV6-3 with TRBJ1-4; TRBD1 is a possible D gene (6 bases). The sequencing input was peripheral blood. CDR3 sequence: CASSTPGHLNEKLFF. The CDR3 nucleotides are TGTGCCAGCAGCACGCCGGGACACCTAAATGAAAAACTGTTTTTT.